A selection of T cell receptor beta chains follows, all from one sample in a study of human T cells and chemical hapten exposure. TCRdb independently ran MiXCR on the RACE reads; one entry per CDR3 protein. In the table there are tens of thousands of distinct CDR3 sequences, 9% to 15% of which are singletons. Sequenced material: whole blood, taken in connection with sensitization to the hapten diphenylcyclopropenone (DPC). The receptors shown here come from a woman between 35 and 50 years old with alopecia areata. Some clones in this sample may be carry-over from other donors' samples. The CDR3 runs from the conserved cysteine through the conserved F or W. A D gene is named only where the DNA matches it firmly. The size entry is marked missing in some rows and otherwise reads once, few, many or a size class.

V	D	size	J	CDR3	DNA
TRBV2	.	.	TRBJ2-7	CASNGDGKYEQYF	TGTGCCAGCAACGGGGACGGAAAGTACGAGCAGTACTTC
TRBV28	.	.	TRBJ2-2	CASSPLGVGTGELFF	TGTGCCAGCAGTCCCCTAGGAGTTGGCACCGGGGAGCTGTTTTTT
TRBV20-1	TRBD2	few	TRBJ2-3	CSARDRVAGSTDTQYF	TGCAGTGCTAGAGATCGGGTAGCGGGGAGCACAGATACGCAGTATTTT
TRBV7-2	.	many	TRBJ2-1	CASSSGDPFNEQFF	TGTGCCAGCAGCTCGGGGGACCCTTTTAATGAGCAGTTCTTC
TRBV11-2	.	.	TRBJ2-3	CASSTSTDTQYF	TGTGCCAGCAGCACTAGCACAGATACGCAGTATTTT
TRBV28	.	many	TRBJ2-5	CASSLGGYQETQYF	TGTGCCAGCAGTTTAGGCGGCTACCAAGAGACCCAGTACTTC
TRBV28	.	few	TRBJ1-2	CASSSRENYGYTF	TGTGCCAGCAGTTCGAGGGAGAACTATGGCTACACCTTC
TRBV12-3/TRBV12-4	.	many	TRBJ2-5	CASSRDPRAETQYF	TGTGCCAGCAGTCGGGACCCGAGGGCCGAGACCCAGTACTTC
TRBV28	.	many	TRBJ2-7	CASSFGPPYEQYF	TGTGCCAGCAGTTTTGGGCCCCCCTACGAGCAGTACTTC
TRBV2	.	few	TRBJ1-1	CASSVGGANTEAFF	TGTGCCAGCAGTGTTGGGGGTGCGAACACTGAAGCTTTCTTT
TRBV28	.	many	TRBJ1-1	CASLSNTEAFF	TGTGCCAGCCTGTCGAACACTGAAGCTTTCTTT
TRBV20-1	TRBD2	few	TRBJ2-1	CTPRWATSGREVEQFF	TGCACTCCCCGGTGGGCGACTAGCGGGAGGGAGGTTGAGCAGTTCTTC
TRBV7-6	.	many	TRBJ1-2	CASSLSSTVNYGYTF	TGTGCCAGCAGCTTATCCTCGACGGTCAACTATGGCTACACCTTC
TRBV6-6	.	few	TRBJ1-5	CASTPGGAVGSNQPQHF	TGTGCCAGCACCCCGGGGGGGGCTGTCGGAAGCAATCAGCCCCAGCATTTT
TRBV11-2	TRBD2	many	TRBJ2-7	CASSRAGTTLWEQYF	TGTGCCAGCAGCCGGGCCGGGACTACCTTGTGGGAGCAGTACTTC
TRBV9	TRBD2	.	TRBJ2-3	CASSVGLAGGLGTDTQYF	TGTGCCAGCAGCGTAGGTCTAGCGGGGGGGCTTGGAACAGATACGCAGTATTTT
TRBV29-1	TRBD2	few	TRBJ2-7	CSAGGEAYEQYF	TGCAGCGCTGGGGGGGAGGCCTACGAGCAGTACTTC
TRBV7-2	.	many	TRBJ1-2	CASSLGAGDNYGYTF	TGTGCCAGCAGCTTAGGTGCAGGGGATAACTATGGCTACACCTTC
TRBV7-9	TRBD2	many	TRBJ2-7	CASSLAALAGSYEQYF	TGTGCCAGCAGCTTAGCGGCACTAGCGGGGTCCTACGAGCAGTACTTC
TRBV7-9	.	few	TRBJ2-7	CASSRDLGEQYF	TGTGCCAGCAGCCGCGATTTGGGGGAGCAGTACTTC
TRBV28	.	.	TRBJ2-2	CASSLAGGELFF	TGTGCCAGCAGTTTAGCGGGCGGGGAGCTGTTTTTT
TRBV19	TRBD1	many	TRBJ2-3	CASSSGQGDHTQYF	TGTGCCAGTAGTTCAGGACAGGGGGATCATACGCAGTATTTT
TRBV7-8	.	many	TRBJ2-1	CASSMGHENYNEQFF	TGTGCCAGCAGCATGGGACACGAGAACTACAATGAGCAGTTCTTC
TRBV12-3/TRBV12-4	.	few	TRBJ2-7	CASSLRPRSHEPYF	TGTGCCAGCAGTTTAAGGCCGAGATCGCACGAGCCGTACTTC
TRBV6-1	TRBD1	many	TRBJ2-7	CASREGARYEQYF	TGTGCCAGCAGAGAGGGGGCGCGGTACGAGCAGTACTTC
TRBV6-6	TRBD2	.	TRBJ2-5	CASSTSGRVPETQYF	TGTGCCAGCAGTACTAGCGGGAGAGTTCCAGAGACCCAGTACTTC
TRBV29-1	.	few	TRBJ2-5	CSAPLGFSVSETQYF	TGCAGCGCCCCTTTGGGGTTTTCCGTTTCGGAGACCCAGTACTTC